What follows are 30 T cell receptor beta chains derived from one specimen sequenced in a study of Ad26.COV2.S vaccination and SARS-CoV-2 variants. Data came from immunoSEQ multiplex PCR; TCRdb stores just in-frame clones and leaves some out. Found here are some 350,000 clones, roughly 90% of them singletons; the top ten hold about 5%. Treatment meaning: some 19 received Ad26.COV2.S at low or high dose, single or two shots; 5 received placebo; per-sample allocation not given. The samples were gathered on day 63 after the first injection of vaccine or placebo. The sample consisted of peripheral blood, taken in a trial of Ad26.COV2.S vaccine versus placebo. The receptors derive from a person between 18 and 60 years old who received the Ad26.COV2.S COVID-19 vaccine or a placebo.

The chain carries TRBV18 and TRBJ1-1; D remains ambiguous. The CDR3 extends over 14 amino acids. V gave up 1 base and J gave up 5 bases, with 11 bases separating them. Germline-derived CDR1 and CDR2 are KGHSH and LQKENI. The CDR3 bases are TGTGCCAGCTCACCACAGGGTTCGGAAACTGAAGCTTTCTTT. Translating gives CASSPQGSETEAFF.

The chain couples TRBV27 to TRBJ2-1; D is possibly TRBD2 (6 bases). CDR3 length equals 16 residues. V was clipped by 6 bases and J by 5 bases, with 20 bases between them. From germline, CDR1 is MNHEY and CDR2 SMNVEV (reference sequence). The CDR3 is CASSYYRDLADNEQFF. DNA of the CDR3: TGTGCCAGCAGCTACTATAGGGACTTAGCCGACAATGAGCAGTTCTTC.

About this clone: The sample has other DNA sequences that encode this CDR3 too. The V call is TRBV6-5, the J call TRBJ2-5; 9 bases fit TRBD1. The junction had 4 bases not matched to a gene; V was cut back by 6 bases and J by 5 bases. Germline V gives CDR1 MNHEY, CDR2 SVGAGI. This CDR3 spans 13 amino acids. The DNA of the CDR3 is TGTGCCAGCAGACAGGGGGCTAGGGAGACCCAGTACTTC. This codes for CASRQGARETQYF.

The V gene is TRBV7-9, the J gene TRBJ1-2; 9 bases align to TRBD1. The CDR3 length is 15 residues. V lost 3 bases to trimming and J lost 3 bases; unmatched junction nucleotides: 5. Germline CDR1 and CDR2: SEHNR and FQNEAQ (reference sequence). The CDR3 nucleotides are TGTGCCAGCAGCTTCCAGGACAGGGGACACTATGGCTACACCTTC. Translation gives CASSFQDRGHYGYTF.

This clone appeared a single time. The chain is built from TRBV2 and TRBJ2-3; 8 bases are shared with TRBD1. Per the germline V gene, CDR1 is SNHLY and CDR2 is FYNNEI. J was trimmed by 3 bases and V by 10 bases; bases with no gene match: 15. The length of the CDR3 is 16 residues. This CDR3 reads CAILSGTGGRTDTQYF. CDR3 coding DNA: TGTGCCATCCTAAGTGGGACAGGAGGGAGAACAGATACGCAGTATTTT.

CDR3 nucleotides: TGTGCCAGCAGCTTTTATCGGCCTAGCACAGATACGCAGTATTTT. It translates to CASSFYRPSTDTQYF. V and J are TRBV13 and TRBJ2-3, with D unclear. The germline CDR1 and CDR2 sequences are PRHDT and FYEKMQ (reference sequence). The length of the CDR3 is 15 residues. V lost 3 bases to trimming and J lost 0 bases, with 10 bases between them.

This clone was seen only a few times. The V gene is TRBV29-1, the J gene TRBJ2-1, with 10 bases identical to TRBD2. The CDR3 runs 14 residues. V was pared by 5 bases and J by 7 bases, with 8 bases of the junction left unmatched. Germline CDR1 and CDR2: SQVTM and ANQGSEA. CDR3: CSVSGGASLNEQFF. CDR3 DNA sequence: TGCAGCGTTAGCGGGGGGGCCAGCTTAAATGAGCAGTTCTTC.

This clone turned up a few times. This sequence joins TRBV7-2 and TRBJ1-1; no clear D gene. V lost 7 bases and J lost 11, with 11 bases in between. CDR3 length: 10 residues. Per germline, CDR1 SGHTA and CDR2 FQGNSA. CDR3 amino acids: CASTTAWAFF. The CDR3 DNA sequence: TGTGCCAGCACCACCGCCTGGGCTTTCTTT.

The chain recombines TRBV18 with TRBJ1-5; D uncertain. Per the germline V gene, CDR1 is KGHSH and CDR2 is LQKENI. The CDR3 consists of 14 residues. V shed 3 bases and J shed 0 bases, with 6 bases lying between them. The CDR3 protein is CASSPPYSNQPQHF. CDR3 DNA: TGTGCCAGCTCACCTCCTTATAGCAATCAGCCCCAGCATTTT.

CDR3 sequence (DNA): TGCGCCAGCCGGGGGTACCAAGAGACCCAGTACTTC. This translates into CASRGYQETQYF. V usage is TRBV10-2 and J usage is TRBJ2-5, with a tentative D call TRBD2 (6 bases). V lost 8 bases and J 0 bases, leaving 7 bases between the germline ends. The CDR3 is made up of 12 amino acids. Per germline, CDR1 WSHSY and CDR2 SAAADI.

J is TRBJ2-1 and V is TRBV5-1; D may be TRBD1 or TRBD2 (5 bases each). The V and J ends lost 4 bases and 8 bases respectively, with 10 bases between them. The germline V gene has CDR1 SGHRS and CDR2 YFSETQ. The CDR3 covers 12 residues. The CDR3 DNA reads as TGCGCCAGCAGCCGGGACGGGGATGAGCAGTTCTTC. It codes for CASSRDGDEQFF. Full variable domain (outside the CDR3, taken from reference TRBV5-1 and TRBJ2-1): KAGVTQTPRYLIKTRGQQVTLSCSPISGHRSVSWYQQTPGQGLQFLFEYFSETQRNKGNFPGRFSGRQFSNSRSEMNVSTLELGDSALYLCASSRDGDEQFFGPGTRLTVL.

The chain uses TRBV7-5 and TRBJ2-1. TRBV7-5 is a known pseudogene. This CDR3 is 16 amino acids long. CDR3 residues: CARSLGGVGGYNEQFF. CDR3 nucleotide sequence: TGTGCCAGAAGCTTGGGGGGAGTAGGGGGATACAATGAGCAGTTCTTC.

This chain joins TRBV18 and TRBJ1-1; no reliable D call. CDR3 length equals 15 residues. V lost 6 bases and J 4 bases, leaving 18 bases between the germline ends. Looked up from germline, CDR1 is KGHSH and CDR2 is LQKENI. The CDR3 spells CASSPTRRSGTEAFF. In nucleotides, the CDR3 is TGTGCCAGCTCCCCAACCCGTAGGTCAGGCACTGAAGCTTTCTTT.

V and J are TRBV29-1 and TRBJ2-3, with TRBD2 identical over 7 bases. The CDR3 loop spans 15 amino acids. Trimming at V came to 1 base and at J to 0 bases, leaving 4 bases not matched to a gene. Germline-derived CDR1 and CDR2 are SQVTM and ANQGSEA. The CDR3 loop is CSVEGGSKSTDTQYF. For the CDR3, the DNA is TGCAGCGTTGAAGGCGGGAGTAAGAGCACAGATACGCAGTATTTT.

V usage is TRBV24-1 and J usage is TRBJ1-3; D remains unclear. From germline, CDR1 is KGHDR and CDR2 SFDVKD. Trimming took off 2 bases at V and 2 bases at J, with 9 bases between the two ends. This CDR3 spans 15 amino acids. CDR3 sequence: CATSDSGSPGNTIYF. Here the CDR3 DNA reads TGTGCCACCAGTGATTCCGGGAGCCCTGGAAACACCATATATTTT.

The rearrangement joins TRBV6-5 to TRBJ2-3; 8 bases match TRBD1. Trimming removed 10 bases from V and 5 bases from J; junction bases left unmatched: 8. The CDR3 is made up of 13 amino acids. Germline values: CDR1 MNHEY, CDR2 SVGAGI. CDR3 coding DNA: TGTGCCACCTTGGACAGGGTTGGAGATACGCAGTATTTT. Amino acid sequence: CATLDRVGDTQYF.

V is TRBV3-1 (or the pseudogene TRBV3-2) and J is TRBJ2-3, with TRBD2 identical over 11 bases. Germline V gives CDR1 LGHDT, CDR2 YNNKEL (reference sequence). This CDR3 contains 19 residues. V lost 0 bases, J lost 1 base, and 9 bases stayed unmatched. Here the CDR3 reads CASSQDRLAGGLRTDTQYF. CDR3 nucleotides: TGTGCCAGCAGCCAAGATCGGCTAGCGGGAGGCCTCCGCACAGATACGCAGTATTTT.

The V gene is TRBV20-1, the J gene TRBJ1-2, with 9 nucleotides matching TRBD1. The length of the CDR3 is 11 residues. Germline trimming cut 5 bases from V and 7 bases from J; bases unmatched to any gene: 2. The germline CDR1 and CDR2 sequences are DFQATT and SNEGSKA (reference sequence). This chain's CDR3 is CSAGTGFGYTF. In DNA, the CDR3 is TGCAGTGCTGGGACAGGGTTTGGCTACACCTTC.

This clone was observed once. In DNA, the CDR3 is TGCGCCAGCAGCCTCCCCCCGAGGGAGGTTCGGAATGAGCAGTTCTTC. Amino acids: CASSLPPREVRNEQFF. The rearrangement joins TRBV4-3 to TRBJ2-1; tentatively, D is TRBD2 (6 bases). In germline, CDR1 is LGHNA, CDR2 YSLEER. Trimming left V 4 bases short and J 7 bases short, with 20 bases between. The CDR3 loop spans 16 amino acids.

This clone has just one count. The chain joins TRBV12-3 or TRBV12-4 to TRBJ2-7; TRBD2 matches 10 bases. This CDR3 has 13 amino acids. V lost 8 bases to trimming and J lost 2 bases; unmatched junction nucleotides: 3. CDR3 sequence: CASGLAGAYEQYV. The CDR3 DNA follows: TGTGCCAGCGGGCTAGCGGGAGCCTACGAGCAGTACGTC.

The genes are TRBV6-5 and TRBJ1-2, with 7 nucleotides matching TRBD1. The length of the CDR3 is 13 residues. V trimming: 5 bases; J trimming: 4 bases; junction bases outside the gene matches: 4. Germline V gives CDR1 MNHEY, CDR2 SVGAGI. CDR3 sequence reads: CASSPDRAYGYTF. The CDR3 DNA is TGTGCCAGCAGTCCCGACAGGGCCTATGGCTACACCTTC.

CDR3 sequence (DNA): TGTGCCAGCAGGGTAGATCTGGATACGCAGTATTTT. Encoded protein: CASRVDLDTQYF. V and J are TRBV6-5 and TRBJ2-3; D gene ambiguous. The CDR3 totals 12 residues. The germline gives CDR1 MNHEY, CDR2 SVGAGI. Trimming shortened V by 6 bases and J by 6 bases, and 10 bases separated the two germline ends.

This rearrangement joins TRBV1 to TRBJ2-7; the D call in the table, TRBD2, was not verified against the DNA. TRBV1 is shown as a pseudogene. The CDR3 consists of 13 residues. The CDR3 DNA reads TGCACCAGCAGGAGAGCGGGGGCCTACGAGCAGTACTTC. This sequence encodes CTSRRAGAYEQYF.

The chain has TRBV6-5 and TRBJ2-3; 12 positions match TRBD1. Trimming removed 0 bases from V and 6 bases from J; junction bases left unmatched: 4. CDR1 is MNHEY and CDR2 is SVGAGI in the germline V gene. The CDR3 totals 16 residues. CDR3 coding DNA: TGTGCCAGCAGTTACTCCTGGGACAGGGGGCAGGATACGCAGTATTTT. This encodes CASSYSWDRGQDTQYF.

V and J are TRBV4-3 and TRBJ2-2; D remains unclear. The CDR3 covers 16 residues. The germline CDR1 and CDR2 sequences are LGHNA and YSLEER. With 4 bases removed from V and 2 bases from J, the gap between germline ends came to 14 bases. The CDR3 bases are TGCGCCAGCAGCCCAGATGGGTGGGAAAACACCGGGGAGCTGTTTTTT. Residues: CASSPDGWENTGELFF.

The table lists this clone with a count of one. The chain has TRBV4-1 and TRBJ2-2, with 8 positions matching TRBD2. CDR1 and CDR2 from the germline V gene are MGHRA and YSYEKL. V gave up 1 base and J gave up 4 bases; unmatched junction bases: 5. The CDR3 sequence is 16 residues long. Here the CDR3 reads CASSQALAEPTGELFF. The CDR3 region has the DNA TGCGCCAGCAGCCAAGCACTAGCGGAACCCACCGGGGAGCTGTTTTTT.

CDR3 residues: CASSQGVPLAERQYF. Written as DNA, the CDR3 is TGCGCCAGCAGCCAAGGCGTACCGCTGGCTGAGAGACAGTACTTC. The chain combines TRBV4-1 with TRBJ2-7; D is unresolved. Trimming removed 1 base from V and 10 bases from J, with 20 bases in between. The CDR3 extends over 15 amino acids. Germline lookup yields CDR1 MGHRA and CDR2 YSYEKL.

There are a few counts of this clone. This rearrangement joins TRBV6-5 to TRBJ1-1; 9 nucleotides line up with TRBD1. Germline CDR1 MNHEY, CDR2 SVGAGI. The CDR3 runs 13 residues. The trim removed 7 bases at V and 5 bases at J, leaving 5 bases unmatched. The CDR3 DNA follows: TGTGCCAGCAAAGTCGACAGGGGGACTGAAGCTTTCTTT. Amino acid sequence: CASKVDRGTEAFF.

The chain employs TRBV5-1 and TRBJ2-3; D uncertain. The CDR3 is 14 amino acids. The germline CDR1 and CDR2 sequences are SGHRS and YFSETQ. Between the trimmed V and J ends, which lost 0 bases and 1 base, there was a span of 6 bases. The CDR3 DNA reads TGCGCCAGCAGCTTGGATGGGGGCACAGATACGCAGTATTTT. Its translation is CASSLDGGTDTQYF. Using reference TRBV5-1 and TRBJ2-3 for the parts outside the CDR3, the full variable domain is KAGVTQTPRYLIKTRGQQVTLSCSPISGHRSVSWYQQTPGQGLQFLFEYFSETQRNKGNFPGRFSGRQFSNSRSEMNVSTLELGDSALYLCASSLDGGTDTQYFGPGTRLTVL.

The chain joins TRBV6-5 to TRBJ1-6; 9 bases map to TRBD1. Per the germline V gene, CDR1 is MNHEY and CDR2 is SVGAGI. This CDR3 spans 15 amino acids. After removal of 8 bases from V and 7 bases from J, the junction contained 9 bases not matched to a gene. The CDR3, as DNA: TGTGCCAGCTTCCCGGGACAGGGACGGAATTCACCCCTCCACTTT. This sequence encodes CASFPGQGRNSPLHF.